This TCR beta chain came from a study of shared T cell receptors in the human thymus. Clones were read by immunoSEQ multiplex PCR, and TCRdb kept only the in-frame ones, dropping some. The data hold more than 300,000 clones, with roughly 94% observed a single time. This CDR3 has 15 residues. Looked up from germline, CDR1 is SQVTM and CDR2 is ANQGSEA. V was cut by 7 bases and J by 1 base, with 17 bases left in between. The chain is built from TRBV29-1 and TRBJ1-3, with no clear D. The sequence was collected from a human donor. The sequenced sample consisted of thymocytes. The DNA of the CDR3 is TGCAGCGCCCCTTTTCTGACCACTTCTGGAAACACCATATATTTT. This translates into CSAPFLTTSGNTIYF.